The 15 T cell receptor beta chains listed next were all sequenced from one sample in a study of PD-1 blockade in mismatch repair-deficient tumors. Sequencing used immunoSEQ multiplex PCR; TCRdb keeps in-frame clones, though not all of them. The data show tens of thousands of clones, around 85% seen once. Material: peripheral blood, obtained 12 weeks after starting pembrolizumab. The receptors originated from an adult with mismatch repair-deficient cancer.

V and J are TRBV27 and TRBJ2-3, with D tentatively TRBD2 (5 bases). With 4 bases removed from V and 2 bases from J, the gap between germline ends came to 10 bases. Germline V gene lookup returns CDR1 MNHEY and CDR2 SMNVEV (reference sequence). The CDR3 is made up of 14 amino acids. The CDR3: CASSSLDITDTQYF. The CDR3, as DNA: TGTGCCAGCAGTTCACTAGATATCACAGATACGCAGTATTTT.

The chain has TRBV10-3 and TRBJ2-1; 11 positions agree with TRBD1. The CDR3 is made up of 15 amino acids. Germline assignment: CDR1 ENHRY and CDR2 SYGVKD. The J segment lost 5 bases and the V segment lost 2 bases, leaving 2 bases of the junction unmatched. CDR3 bases: TGTGCCATCAGTGAGAGGGGACAGGGGGACAATGAGCAGTTCTTC. This gives the protein CAISERGQGDNEQFF.

The chain uses TRBV4-1 and TRBJ2-3; the D is unclear. The germline V and J ends were trimmed by 0 bases and 2 bases, with 6 bases remaining between them. Germline lookup yields CDR1 MGHRA and CDR2 YSYEKL. The CDR3 is made up of 14 amino acids. The CDR3 sequence is CASSQDRVTDTQYF. Here the CDR3 DNA reads TGCGCCAGCAGCCAAGATAGGGTCACAGATACGCAGTATTTT.

The V and J genes are TRBV28 and TRBJ1-1; D may be TRBD1 (5 bases). The CDR3 totals 15 residues. Germline CDR1 and CDR2: MDHEN and SYDVKM. Trimming left V 6 bases short and J 2 bases short, with 16 bases between. The CDR3 DNA sequence: TGTGCCAGCAGCCCGCGAGGGACGGGAAACACTGAAGCTTTCTTT. It encodes CASSPRGTGNTEAFF.

The chain uses TRBV19 and TRBJ1-2, with D perhaps matching TRBD1 (6 bases). Trimming removed 7 bases at V and 3 bases at J, with 18 bases between. This CDR3 region has 15 residues. In germline, CDR1 is LNHDA, CDR2 SQIVND (reference sequence). The CDR3, as DNA: TGTGCCAGTAATAGCAGGGGAAAAGTTGACTATGGCTACACCTTC. Translated: CASNSRGKVDYGYTF.

This clone showed up many times. The gene calls are TRBV5-1 and TRBJ2-1; TRBD2 agrees at 10 bases. CDR3 length equals 19 residues. From germline, CDR1 is SGHRS and CDR2 YFSETQ. Unmatched junction bases numbered 12, after V lost 0 bases and J lost 3 bases. Here the CDR3 reads CASSLALTLAGEYYNEQFF. DNA for the CDR3: TGCGCCAGCAGCTTGGCCCTAACTCTAGCGGGAGAGTACTACAATGAGCAGTTCTTC.

The J gene is TRBJ1-2, the V gene TRBV6-1, with D possibly matching TRBD1 (6 bases). The CDR3 contains 18 residues. The V end was cut by 2 bases, the J end by 2 bases, with 21 bases between. Germline V gene lookup returns CDR1 MNHNS and CDR2 SASEGT. DNA for the CDR3: TGTGCCAGCAGTGAACGCCTTGGGGTGGGGGGGCAAAACTATGGCTACACCTTC. Amino acid sequence: CASSERLGVGGQNYGYTF.

This clone was counted between two and nine times. This chain joins TRBV14 and TRBJ2-7, with D possibly being TRBD1 (7 bases). V shed 5 bases and J shed 7 bases, with 15 bases lying between them. The CDR3 is 13 residues long. CDR1 and CDR2 from the germline V gene are SGHDN and FVKESK. CDR3 in DNA: TGTGCCAGCAGCGCCAGGGGGGATTGGGAGCAGTACTTC. It translates to CASSARGDWEQYF.

The chain recombines TRBV19 with TRBJ2-7; D is possibly TRBD1 (5 bases). The ends were cut back, 5 bases at V and 4 bases at J, with 18 bases in the middle. The germline CDR1 and CDR2 sequences are LNHDA and SQIVND (reference sequence). CDR3 length: 15 amino acids. This chain's CDR3 is CASSSTWGWGYEQYF. For the CDR3, the DNA is TGTGCCAGTAGTTCCACTTGGGGCTGGGGTTACGAGCAGTACTTC.

This chain joins TRBV5-5 and TRBJ1-4; 8 bases fit TRBD1. Germline trimming cut 3 bases from V and 11 bases from J; bases unmatched to any gene: 21. The CDR3 covers 18 residues. Germline V gene sequence: CDR1 SGHKS, CDR2 YYEKEE (reference sequence). The CDR3 is CASSWEPTDRAKMRKLFF. The CDR3 region has the DNA TGTGCCAGCAGCTGGGAACCAACGGACAGGGCTAAAATGCGGAAACTGTTTTTT. The variable domain in full, with the rest retrieved from reference TRBV5-5 and TRBJ1-4, is DAGVTQSPTHLIKTRGQQVTLRCSPISGHKSVSWYQQVLGQGPQFIFQYYEKEERGRGNFPDRFSARQFPNYSSELNVNALLLGDSALYLCASSWEPTDRAKMRKLFFGSGTQLSVL.

The genes are TRBV2 and TRBJ1-4; 10 bases align to TRBD1. This CDR3 spans 16 amino acids. Germline V gene sequence: CDR1 SNHLY, CDR2 FYNNEI. J gave up 9 bases and V 6 bases, and 13 bases lay outside the gene matches. The CDR3 loop reads CASSSFAGTGVKKLFF. As DNA, the CDR3 is TGTGCCAGCAGCTCGTTTGCCGGGACAGGGGTTAAAAAACTGTTTTTT.

The rearrangement uses TRBV18 and TRBJ2-1; D might be TRBD1 or TRBD2, each matching 5 bases. With 2 bases removed from V and 4 bases from J, the gap between germline ends came to 15 bases. The CDR3 contains 16 residues. Germline-derived CDR1 and CDR2 are KGHSH and LQKENI. CDR3: CASSPGTFGAYNEQFF. The CDR3 DNA sequence: TGTGCCAGCTCACCAGGGACCTTTGGGGCATACAATGAGCAGTTCTTC.

By share of the sample, this clone is medium-sized. The chain employs TRBV13 and TRBJ2-7; 7 bases line up with TRBD1. Germline-derived CDR1 and CDR2 are PRHDT and FYEKMQ (reference sequence). This CDR3 has 13 amino acids. Germline trimming cut 4 bases from V and 5 bases from J; bases unmatched to any gene: 5. The CDR3 reads CASSSRGIHEQYF. The CDR3 nucleotides read TGTGCCAGCAGCTCCAGGGGGATCCACGAGCAGTACTTC. Full variable domain (outside the CDR3, taken from reference TRBV13 and TRBJ2-7): AAGVIQSPRHLIKEKRETATLKCYPIPRHDTVYWYQQGPGQDPQFLISFYEKMQSDKGSIPDRFSAQQFSDYHSELNMSSLELGDSALYFCASSSRGIHEQYFGPGTRLTVT.

This chain links TRBV6-5 with TRBJ2-4; 8 nucleotides align to TRBD1. The CDR3 is 14 amino acids. In germline, CDR1 is MNHEY, CDR2 SVGAGI. V lost 4 bases and J lost 7; bases outside the gene matches: 6. In nucleotides, the CDR3 is TGTGCCAGCAGTTCTGGACAGGGTTTCAACATTCAGTACTTC. Translated, it gives CASSSGQGFNIQYF.

J is TRBJ1-1 and V is TRBV6-6, with 8 positions matching TRBD1. Germline CDR1 MNHNY, CDR2 SVGAGI (reference sequence). This CDR3 is 13 amino acids long. After removal of 6 bases from V and 4 bases from J, the junction contained 4 bases not matched to a gene. The CDR3 sequence is CASSQQGGTEAFF. DNA of the CDR3: TGTGCCAGCAGCCAACAGGGGGGCACTGAAGCTTTCTTT.